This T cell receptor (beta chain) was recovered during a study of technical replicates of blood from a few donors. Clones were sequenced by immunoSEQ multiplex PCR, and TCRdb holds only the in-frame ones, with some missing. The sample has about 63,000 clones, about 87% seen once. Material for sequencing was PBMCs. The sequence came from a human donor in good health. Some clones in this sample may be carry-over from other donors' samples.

DNA of the CDR3: TGTGCCAGCAGCTTGAGGAGGACTAGGGGCTACACCTTC. This translates into CASSLRRTRGYTF. The rearrangement links TRBV13 to TRBJ1-2; no clear D gene. In germline, CDR1 is PRHDT, CDR2 FYEKMQ (reference sequence). Trimming cost V 3 bases and J 8 bases, with 13 bases left between them. The CDR3 runs 13 residues.